The entry that follows covers one T cell receptor (beta chain) sequence. Its antigen is not yet known. It has no much larger one-base neighbor in the sample; base qualities were not kept. CDR1 and CDR2, looked up from the germline V gene, are SGHRS and YFSETQ. The CDR3 holds 17 amino acids from the cysteine to the phenylalanine. The only DNA kept is the CDR3, 51 bases in frame from the first base. Trimming leaves V shorter by 0 bases and J shorter by 4 bases, with the junction holding 6 bases beyond the gene matches. The entry originates in a study of T cell responses to AZD1222 COVID-19 vaccine (dated by TCRdb to 2020 to 2023). Regarding the study in general: Because spike-specific TCR depth and breadth did not differ between the two schedules, AZD1222 recipients who got a second dose at roughly 4 weeks were pooled with those who got a second dose at roughly 12 weeks. TCR sequencing was performed for 233 trial participants, of whom about 200 were given two doses of AZD1222 and approximately 25 were given two doses of MenACWY control vaccine. Trial participants were enrolled into age subgroups of 18-55, 56-69 and 70-plus years, which contained 148, 28 and 57 TCR-sequenced participants, respectively.

Sample time point, as interpreted from the label and publication: baseline before first vaccination. Samples from vaccinated people were obtained from the UK trials COV001 and COV002, which included a single-blind randomized controlled phase 2/3 trial of AZD1222 (ChAdOx1 nCoV-19) in healthy adults. For TCRbeta chain sequencing, PBMC samples from trial participants were taken at day 0 and at day 28 after the second dose. The CDR3 regions of human TCRbeta chains were subjected to immunosequencing. Regarding the original processing steps: Repertoire TCRs were matched against a reference library of SARS-CoV-2-specific TCRs generated with the MIRA antigen-specificity platform. Breadth was defined as the fraction of unique TCRs that were SARS-CoV-2-associated, and depth was defined as the fraction of total T cells that were SARS-CoV-2-associated. Using the MIRA data, every spike-specific TCR was mapped to the spike region that the TCR reacted to and assigned to either a CD4 or a CD8 class. Log10-transformed breadth and depth values were compared by one-way ANOVA with Sidak's multiple comparisons tests. Entries here come from immuneACCESS through TCRdb and include only in-frame sequences with V and J called. Some clones fail to appear in such tables; in the studies checked, an unresolved V gene covers under half of the shortfall, and the cause of the remainder is unknown. The DNA was the basis for D and trimming; V, J and clone size are from that table. The sample includes 95,000 to 150,000 clones, with approximately 85% observed a single time. The top ten hold over 5.5% of the sample.

Summary of the overall study and its limitations: The vaccine-associated CD4 TCRs covered the entire spike protein, and the dominant responses fell in regions 160-218 and 743-854. Conclusions about previously exposed vaccinees are limited because only 6 or 7 AZD1222 recipients were SARS-CoV-2 seropositive at baseline. Because no day 14 peak-response samples were available, repertoires were characterized only after the peak T cell response. Spike-specific TCR breadth and depth rose significantly after two AZD1222 doses compared with day 0 and with MenACWY recipients. In the small 56-69-year group, the increase in depth fell short of significance, most likely because of low power. Participants were mostly white British, with more females than males. The authors suggested clonal diversity may have been underestimated. Epitopes outside the regions mutated in the B.1.351 and B.1.1.7 variants were reportedly recognized by nearly half of the unique spike-specific TCRs.

The V gene is TRBV5-1 and the J gene is TRBJ2-2; TRBD2 agrees with 10 junctional bases. This sample comprised peripheral blood, obtained on day 0 of AZD1222 vaccination. The sequence derives from an adult in good health. In nucleotide form, the sequence is TGCGCCAGCAGCTTGGAAGCGGGGGGGCGCGGCACCGGGGAGCTGTTTTTT. Its protein is CASSLEAGGRGTGELFF.